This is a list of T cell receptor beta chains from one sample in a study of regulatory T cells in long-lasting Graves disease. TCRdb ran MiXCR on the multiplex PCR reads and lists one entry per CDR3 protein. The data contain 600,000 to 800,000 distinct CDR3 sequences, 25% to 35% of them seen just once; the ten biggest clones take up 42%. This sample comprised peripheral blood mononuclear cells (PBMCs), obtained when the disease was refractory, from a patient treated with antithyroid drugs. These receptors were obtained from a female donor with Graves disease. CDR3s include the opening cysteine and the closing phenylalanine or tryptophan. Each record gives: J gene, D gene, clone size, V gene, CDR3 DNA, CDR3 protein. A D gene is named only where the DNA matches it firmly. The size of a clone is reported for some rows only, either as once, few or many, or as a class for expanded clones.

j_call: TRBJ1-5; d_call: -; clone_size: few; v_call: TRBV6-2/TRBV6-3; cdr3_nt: TGTGCCAGCAGTTACATCGGGGTTGGTCAGCCCCAGCATTTT; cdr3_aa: CASSYIGVGQPQHF
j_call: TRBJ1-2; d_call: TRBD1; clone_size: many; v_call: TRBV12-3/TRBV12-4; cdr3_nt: TGTGCCAGCACCCAACCGGGACAGGGAAAGGATGGCTACACCTTC; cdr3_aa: CASTQPGQGKDGYTF
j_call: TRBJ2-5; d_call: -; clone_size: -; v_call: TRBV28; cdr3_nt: TGTGCCAGCAGTTTGGATAAGCGGGTCGAGACCCAGTACTTC; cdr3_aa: CASSLDKRVETQYF
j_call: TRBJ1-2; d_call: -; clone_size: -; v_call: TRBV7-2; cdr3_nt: TGTGCCAGCAGCCCCCCTCAGGGAGGGGGCTACACCTTC; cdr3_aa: CASSPPQGGGYTF
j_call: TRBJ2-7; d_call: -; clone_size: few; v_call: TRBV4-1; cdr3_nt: TGCGCCAGCAGCCAAGGGATAACCTACGAGCAGTACTTC; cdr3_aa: CASSQGITYEQYF
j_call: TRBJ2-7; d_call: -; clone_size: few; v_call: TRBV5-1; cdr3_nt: TGCGCCAGCAGCCGGGACACCCCCCCCGGGACGACCTACGAGCAGTACTTC; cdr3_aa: CASSRDTPPGTTYEQYF
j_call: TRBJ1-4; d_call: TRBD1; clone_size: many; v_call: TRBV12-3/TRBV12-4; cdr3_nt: TGTGCCAGCAGTCTTTTAGGGACAGGGGGTGCTGAAAAACTGTTTTTT; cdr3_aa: CASSLLGTGGAEKLFF
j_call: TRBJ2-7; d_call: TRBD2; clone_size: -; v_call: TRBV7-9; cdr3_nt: TGTGCCACCACTAGCGGAGCATCCTACGAGCAGTACTTC; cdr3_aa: CATTSGASYEQYF
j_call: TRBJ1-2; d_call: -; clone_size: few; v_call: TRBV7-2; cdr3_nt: TGTGCCAGCAGCTTAGGGGGGGGCATTAACTATGGCTACACCTTC; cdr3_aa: CASSLGGGINYGYTF
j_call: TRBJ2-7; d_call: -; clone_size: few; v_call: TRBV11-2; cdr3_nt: TGTGCCAGCAGCCCCACCGGGTCTAGCCGTTTGTACGAGCAGTACTTC; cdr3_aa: CASSPTGSSRLYEQYF
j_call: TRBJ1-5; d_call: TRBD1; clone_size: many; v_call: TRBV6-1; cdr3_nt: TGTGCCAGCAGTGCCCGGACAGGGGGTTCCAATCAGCCCCAGCATTTT; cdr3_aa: CASSARTGGSNQPQHF
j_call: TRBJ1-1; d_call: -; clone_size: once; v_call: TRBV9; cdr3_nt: TGTGCCAGCAGCGCACGGAACTCCGGCGCTGAAGCTTTCTTT; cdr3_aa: CASSARNSGAEAFF
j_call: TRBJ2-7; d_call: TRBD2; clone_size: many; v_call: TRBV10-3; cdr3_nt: TGTGCCATCAGTGAGGGACTAGCGGGAGGGCCGGGGGAGCAGTACTTC; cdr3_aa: CAISEGLAGGPGEQYF
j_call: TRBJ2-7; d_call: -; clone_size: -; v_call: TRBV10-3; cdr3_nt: TGTGCCATCAGTGAAGGTTCGCCGTCCTCCTACGAGCAGTACTTC; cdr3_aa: CAISEGSPSSYEQYF
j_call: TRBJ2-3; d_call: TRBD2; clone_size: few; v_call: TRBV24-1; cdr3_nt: TGTGCCACCAGTGACCCTAGCGGGAGCGGCACAGATACGCAGTATTTT; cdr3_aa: CATSDPSGSGTDTQYF
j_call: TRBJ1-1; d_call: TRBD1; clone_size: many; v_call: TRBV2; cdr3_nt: TGTGCCAGCAGTCACAGGGGGCACACTGAAGCTTTCTTT; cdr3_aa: CASSHRGHTEAFF